A selection of T cell receptor beta chains follows, all from one sample in a study of human T cells and chemical hapten exposure. MiXCR, applied by TCRdb to the RACE reads, yields one record per CDR3 protein. The sample lists approximately 74,000 distinct CDR3 sequences; around a third were seen once. The sequencing used whole blood, collected in connection with sensitization to the hapten diphenylcyclopropenone (DPC). The receptors derive from a man aged 40-55 years with alopecia areata. Some clones in this sample may be carry-over from other donors' samples. Both conserved end residues are part of each CDR3. The D gene is left open where the match is weak. Expanded clones are given a class, and other clones once, few, many or no size at all.

V gene: TRBV12-3/TRBV12-4
clone size: -
D gene: TRBD1
J gene: TRBJ2-2
CDR3 DNA: TGTGCCAGCAGACCGGGACAGAGAAACGCGAACACCGGGGAGCTGTTTTTT
CDR3 protein: CASRPGQRNANTGELFF

V gene: TRBV4-3
clone size: few
D gene: -
J gene: TRBJ1-4
CDR3 DNA: TGCGCCAGCAGCCAGGGGACGCGGACAACTAATGAAAAACTGTTTTTT
CDR3 protein: CASSQGTRTTNEKLFF

V gene: TRBV6-6
clone size: few
D gene: TRBD1
J gene: TRBJ2-6
CDR3 DNA: TGTGCCAGCAGATACCGGGAGGGACAGGGGGGTCCTGGGGCCAACGTCCTGACTTTC
CDR3 protein: CASRYREGQGGPGANVLTF

V gene: TRBV2
clone size: -
D gene: -
J gene: TRBJ1-5
CDR3 DNA: TGTGCCAGCAGTGAAGCGCTTGAGTTCTCGCCCCAGCATTTT
CDR3 protein: CASSEALEFSPQHF

V gene: TRBV27
clone size: few
D gene: -
J gene: TRBJ2-7
CDR3 DNA: TGTGCCAGCACCTCACAGTGGACCAGCCGAGGAGCCTACGAGCAGTACTTC
CDR3 protein: CASTSQWTSRGAYEQYF

V gene: TRBV20-1
clone size: -
D gene: TRBD2
J gene: TRBJ2-3
CDR3 DNA: TGCAGTGCTATAGCTCCAGCGGGGGTAACAGATACGCAGTATTTT
CDR3 protein: CSAIAPAGVTDTQYF

V gene: TRBV20-1
clone size: few
D gene: TRBD2
J gene: TRBJ2-1
CDR3 DNA: TGCAGTGCTAGCGGTAGCGGGAGGGGAAGCTCCTACAATGAGCAGTTCTTC
CDR3 protein: CSASGSGRGSSYNEQFF

V gene: TRBV15
clone size: -
D gene: TRBD2
J gene: TRBJ2-4
CDR3 DNA: TGTGCCACCAGCAGAGAGGCTAGCGGGAAAAACATTCAGTACTTC
CDR3 protein: CATSREASGKNIQYF

V gene: TRBV4-1
clone size: -
D gene: TRBD1
J gene: TRBJ2-2
CDR3 DNA: TGCGCCAGCAGCCAACAGGGACAGGGAAACACCGGGGAGCTGTTTTTT
CDR3 protein: CASSQQGQGNTGELFF

V gene: TRBV12-3/TRBV12-4
clone size: -
D gene: -
J gene: TRBJ1-1
CDR3 DNA: TGTGCCAGCAGCCTATCTGGAACACCCCTGAGGGGAGCTTTCTTT
CDR3 protein: CASSLSGTPLRGAFF

V gene: TRBV11-2
clone size: few
D gene: TRBD2
J gene: TRBJ2-1
CDR3 DNA: TGTGCCAGCAGTTTGTTTCGGGGGGGGTGGTCTAGCGGGCAGAGCTCCTACAATGAGCAGTTCTTC
CDR3 protein: CASSLFRGGWSSGQSSYNEQFF

V gene: TRBV28
clone size: -
D gene: TRBD2
J gene: TRBJ2-7
CDR3 DNA: TGTGCCAGCAGTTGGACCGGGACTAGAAGCTACGAGCAGTACTTC
CDR3 protein: CASSWTGTRSYEQYF

V gene: TRBV5-1
clone size: few
D gene: TRBD1
J gene: TRBJ2-1
CDR3 DNA: TGCGCCAGCAGCTCCCGGCTGACAGGGGCGGGTGAGCAGTTCTTC
CDR3 protein: CASSSRLTGAGEQFF

V gene: TRBV6-5
clone size: few
D gene: -
J gene: TRBJ1-2
CDR3 DNA: TGTGCCAGCAGTCCAACGACAGGTCGCTATGGCTACACCTTC
CDR3 protein: CASSPTTGRYGYTF

V gene: TRBV12-3/TRBV12-4
clone size: -
D gene: -
J gene: TRBJ1-1
CDR3 DNA: TGTGCCAGCAGCCATTGGGGGCTGAACACTGAAACTTTCTTT
CDR3 protein: CASSHWGLNTETFF

V gene: TRBV19
clone size: -
D gene: -
J gene: TRBJ1-4
CDR3 DNA: TGTGCCAGTGGACCATACACGGCAACTAATGAAAAACTGTTTTTT
CDR3 protein: CASGPYTATNEKLFF

V gene: TRBV15
clone size: -
D gene: TRBD1
J gene: TRBJ2-1
CDR3 DNA: TGTGCCACCAGCAGAGTCGGTTCGCAGACAGGGTCCCAAAGGGGGCAGTTCTTC
CDR3 protein: CATSRVGSQTGSQRGQFF

V gene: TRBV28
clone size: -
D gene: TRBD1
J gene: TRBJ2-7
CDR3 DNA: TGTGCCAGCAGTTCTCCCACGGACAGGGCCTCCTACGAGCAGTACTTC
CDR3 protein: CASSSPTDRASYEQYF

V gene: TRBV12-3/TRBV12-4
clone size: -
D gene: TRBD2
J gene: TRBJ2-7
CDR3 DNA: TGTGCCAGCAGTCTCGGGGAGGGCGAGCAGTACTTC
CDR3 protein: CASSLGEGEQYF

V gene: TRBV28
clone size: -
D gene: -
J gene: TRBJ1-1
CDR3 DNA: TGTGCCAGCAGTCCCCCGGGACAGAACACTGAAGCTTTCTTT
CDR3 protein: CASSPPGQNTEAFF

V gene: TRBV5-7
clone size: -
D gene: -
J gene: TRBJ2-1
CDR3 DNA: TGTGCCAGCATCTACACGATCCTTAGGGGGGGACGGTCCTCCTACAATGAGCAGTTCTTC
CDR3 protein: CASIYTILRGGRSSYNEQFF

V gene: TRBV9
clone size: few
D gene: TRBD2
J gene: TRBJ2-5
CDR3 DNA: TGTGCCAGCAGCACGGGACTAGCGGGAGTGGAGACCCAGTACTTC
CDR3 protein: CASSTGLAGVETQYF

V gene: TRBV24-1
clone size: few
D gene: -
J gene: TRBJ2-3
CDR3 DNA: TGTGCCACCAGTGTCGCGGAGCAGGGAACAGATACGCAGTATTTT
CDR3 protein: CATSVAEQGTDTQYF

V gene: TRBV20-1
clone size: few
D gene: TRBD2
J gene: TRBJ2-1
CDR3 DNA: TGCAGTGCCGGCGGGACTAGCGGGAGGGATGAGCAGTTCTTC
CDR3 protein: CSAGGTSGRDEQFF

V gene: TRBV5-1
clone size: -
D gene: -
J gene: TRBJ1-1
CDR3 DNA: TGCGCCAGCAGCTTGGTGATGGGGGCGCCGAACACTGAAGCTTTCTTT
CDR3 protein: CASSLVMGAPNTEAFF

V gene: TRBV12-3/TRBV12-4
clone size: -
D gene: TRBD1
J gene: TRBJ2-7
CDR3 DNA: TGTGCCAGCAGTTTACGACAGGGTTATAAGTACTTC
CDR3 protein: CASSLRQGYKYF

V gene: TRBV20-1
clone size: -
D gene: TRBD2
J gene: TRBJ2-4
CDR3 DNA: TGCAGTGCTAGTCGGCTAGCGGGCCCTCGGACCAAAAACATTCAGTACTTC
CDR3 protein: CSASRLAGPRTKNIQYF

V gene: TRBV7-6
clone size: few
D gene: -
J gene: TRBJ2-1
CDR3 DNA: TGTGCCAGCACCCCTGGGGCGGCGGTCTACAATGAGCAGTTCTTC
CDR3 protein: CASTPGAAVYNEQFF

V gene: TRBV19
clone size: few
D gene: -
J gene: TRBJ2-7
CDR3 DNA: TGTGCCAATATAACGGGAGCTTCCTACGAGCAGTACTTC
CDR3 protein: CANITGASYEQYF

V gene: TRBV27
clone size: -
D gene: -
J gene: TRBJ2-7
CDR3 DNA: TGTGCCAGCAGTGCTCGGGTGCGTCGGGGCGAGCAGTACTTC
CDR3 protein: CASSARVRRGEQYF

V gene: TRBV28
clone size: -
D gene: TRBD2
J gene: TRBJ2-7
CDR3 DNA: TGTGCCAGCAGTCCCGGGGGTAGCGGGGACTACGAGCAGTACTTC
CDR3 protein: CASSPGGSGDYEQYF

V gene: TRBV12-3/TRBV12-4
clone size: few
D gene: -
J gene: TRBJ1-3
CDR3 DNA: TGTGCCAGCAGCCGCTCTGGAAACACCATATATTTT
CDR3 protein: CASSRSGNTIYF

V gene: TRBV4-2
clone size: -
D gene: -
J gene: TRBJ2-7
CDR3 DNA: TGTGCCAGCAGCCAAGATGGGCACCAGGGCCACTACGAGCAGTACTTC
CDR3 protein: CASSQDGHQGHYEQYF

V gene: TRBV14
clone size: few
D gene: -
J gene: TRBJ2-1
CDR3 DNA: TGTGCCAGCAGCCAAGATCTCTCGAGTGTCGGAGCCTACAATGAGCAGTTCTTC
CDR3 protein: CASSQDLSSVGAYNEQFF

V gene: TRBV7-2
clone size: -
D gene: -
J gene: TRBJ2-4
CDR3 DNA: TGTGCCAGCAGCTCCCTAAGGGCAGGGTTGAACATTCAGTACTTC
CDR3 protein: CASSSLRAGLNIQYF

V gene: TRBV11-2
clone size: few
D gene: -
J gene: TRBJ1-1
CDR3 DNA: TGTGCCAGCAGCTTAGAGTCTAGCCGCACTGAAGCTTTCTTT
CDR3 protein: CASSLESSRTEAFF

V gene: TRBV3-1
clone size: -
D gene: -
J gene: TRBJ2-6
CDR3 DNA: TGTGCCAGCAGCTCCGGGACACTTCCAGGGGCCAACGTCCTGACTTTC
CDR3 protein: CASSSGTLPGANVLTF

V gene: TRBV19
clone size: few
D gene: -
J gene: TRBJ2-2
CDR3 DNA: TGTGCCAGTAGCTGGGCAGTTAACACCGGGGAGCTGTTTTTT
CDR3 protein: CASSWAVNTGELFF

V gene: TRBV5-6
clone size: once
D gene: -
J gene: TRBJ2-1
CDR3 DNA: TGTGCCAGCAGCTTGGCCGGGTTGAGCTCCTACAATGAGCAGTTCTTC
CDR3 protein: CASSLAGLSSYNEQFF

V gene: TRBV12-3/TRBV12-4
clone size: -
D gene: -
J gene: TRBJ1-5
CDR3 DNA: TGTGCCAGCAGTTTTCGGGGCAATCAGCCCCAGCATTTT
CDR3 protein: CASSFRGNQPQHF

V gene: TRBV7-2
clone size: -
D gene: TRBD2
J gene: TRBJ2-3
CDR3 DNA: TGTGCCAGCAGCCCGGTTAGGACTAGGAGCACAGATACGCAGTATTTT
CDR3 protein: CASSPVRTRSTDTQYF

V gene: TRBV12-3/TRBV12-4
clone size: few
D gene: TRBD2
J gene: TRBJ2-1
CDR3 DNA: TGTGCCAGCAGCCCGACTAGCGCCACCAATGAGCAGTTCTTC
CDR3 protein: CASSPTSATNEQFF

V gene: TRBV3-1
clone size: -
D gene: TRBD1
J gene: TRBJ2-7
CDR3 DNA: TGTGCCAGCAGCGTCCCGGGACAGGGAATCTACGAGCAGTACTTC
CDR3 protein: CASSVPGQGIYEQYF

V gene: TRBV7-9
clone size: few
D gene: -
J gene: TRBJ1-1
CDR3 DNA: TGTGCCAGCAGCTTAACAGGAGCGAACACTGAAGCTTTCTTT
CDR3 protein: CASSLTGANTEAFF

V gene: TRBV28
clone size: -
D gene: -
J gene: TRBJ2-7
CDR3 DNA: TGTGCCAGCAGTTTGCCGGGACTTGCCTACGAGCAGTACTTC
CDR3 protein: CASSLPGLAYEQYF

V gene: TRBV12-3/TRBV12-4
clone size: -
D gene: -
J gene: TRBJ1-1
CDR3 DNA: TGTGCCAGTCATCCCGGGGGGACGGAGAAAGCTTTCTTT
CDR3 protein: CASHPGGTEKAFF